One and the same sample provided the 28 T cell receptor beta chains below, sequenced in a study of cytomegalovirus exposure and HLA in healthy donors. Amplification used 60 Vbeta primers and 13 Jbeta primers. Using immunoSEQ multiplex PCR, the repertoire was profiled, and TCRdb retains in-frame clones only, with some absent. The repertoire holds about 90,000 clones, 75% to 80% seen once, with about 4.6% in the top ten. Specimen: PBMCs. The receptors were sampled from a woman aged 40 to 50 in good health and CMV-seropositive.

This chain links TRBV4-3 with TRBJ1-6; 7 bases are shared with TRBD1. Germline-derived CDR1 and CDR2 are LGHNA and YSLEER. J lost 11 bases, V lost 3 bases, and 7 bases had no gene match. This CDR3 has 14 residues. The CDR3 loop reads CASSHPGQSAPLHF. CDR3 nucleotides: TGCGCCAGCAGCCACCCGGGACAGTCGGCACCCCTCCACTTT.

The rearrangement links TRBV2 to TRBJ2-5; maybe TRBD1 (5 bases). CDR3 size: 17 residues. Germline V gene lookup returns CDR1 SNHLY and CDR2 FYNNEI. The V end was cut by 6 bases, the J end by 5 bases, with 25 bases between. As DNA, the CDR3 is TGTGCCAGCAGGAAGGGGCGAAAATTGGACGCCACGGAGACCCAGTACTTC. Translating it yields CASRKGRKLDATETQYF.

The chain combines TRBV7-9 with TRBJ2-7; a weak D match, TRBD1 (6 bases). The V gene lost 2 bases and the J gene lost 2 bases, with 16 bases spanning the gap. Germline lookup yields CDR1 SEHNR and CDR2 FQNEAQ (reference sequence). The CDR3 runs 16 residues. In DNA, the CDR3 is TGTGCCAGCAGCTTACCGACAGGCCTCAGGGCCTACGAGCAGTACTTC. Protein product: CASSLPTGLRAYEQYF.

Only a few counts were recorded for this clone. V usage is TRBV11-2 and J usage is TRBJ2-7; TRBD2 matches at 12 bases. Per germline, CDR1 SGHAT and CDR2 FQNNGV. The ends lost 3 bases at V and 5 bases at J; junction bases unmatched: 8. The CDR3 is 16 amino acids. The CDR3 DNA reads as TGTGCCAGCAGCTTTCGACTAGCGGGAGTCTTCAACGAGCAGTACTTC. It yields the protein CASSFRLAGVFNEQYF.

On this clone itself: Other DNA sequences in the same sample also yield this CDR3. The gene calls are TRBV6-5 and TRBJ1-1; 9 positions match TRBD1. There are 14 residues in the CDR3. The J segment lost 1 base and the V segment lost 5 bases, leaving 2 bases of the junction unmatched. Per germline, CDR1 MNHEY and CDR2 SVGAGI. The CDR3 loop is CASSPDRGNTEAFF. As DNA, the CDR3 is TGTGCCAGCAGTCCGGACAGGGGGAACACTGAAGCTTTCTTT.

V usage is TRBV5-6 and J usage is TRBJ1-4; D perhaps matches TRBD1 (5 bases). The germline gives CDR1 SGHDT, CDR2 YYEEEE. V lost 0 bases, J lost 6 bases, and 9 bases lay in between. The length of the CDR3 is 14 residues. The CDR3 DNA reads TGTGCCAGCAGCTTGGTAGACAGAGATGAAAAACTGTTTTTT. Protein product: CASSLVDRDEKLFF.

This clone has a single count. The genes are TRBV19 and TRBJ2-7; TRBD2 agrees at 7 bases. Germline V CDR1 and CDR2: LNHDA, SQIVND (reference sequence). V trimming: 3 bases; J trimming: 3 bases; junction bases outside the gene matches: 8. The CDR3 has 15 residues. Here the CDR3 DNA reads TGTGCCAGTAGTATTGCCGGGACTACAGACTACGAGCAGTACTTC. Protein: CASSIAGTTDYEQYF.

The V gene is TRBV2, the J gene TRBJ2-7, with D unclear. CDR1 is SNHLY, CDR2 FYNNEI, per germline. V was shortened by 4 bases and J by 2 bases, with 6 bases between the two germline ends. The CDR3 extends over 12 amino acids. The CDR3 bases are TGTGCCAGCAGTGTACAGCCCTACGAGCAGTACTTC. This translates into CASSVQPYEQYF. The complete variable domain, with remaining parts taken from reference TRBV2 and TRBJ2-7, reads EPEVTQTPSHQVTQMGQEVILRCVPISNHLYFYWYRQILGQKVEFLVSFYNNEISEKSEIFDDQFSVERPDGSNFTLKIRSTKLEDSAMYFCASSVQPYEQYFGPGTRLTVT.

The DNA of the CDR3 is TGTGCCAGCAGTGAAGTAGGGGGCGGCTACAATGAGCAGTTCTTC. Amino acid sequence: CASSEVGGGYNEQFF. This chain joins TRBV2 and TRBJ2-1; 7 bases are a match to TRBD1. Germline V gene sequence: CDR1 SNHLY, CDR2 FYNNEI. The CDR3 runs 15 residues. With V trimmed by 1 base and J by 3 bases, 3 bases remained unmatched.

The chain recombines TRBV28 with TRBJ2-4, with 7 bases lining up with TRBD2. The CDR3 is 14 amino acids. Germline-derived CDR1 and CDR2 are MDHEN and SYDVKM. J lost 8 bases, V lost 3 bases, and 7 bases had no gene match. The CDR3 region has the DNA TGTGCCAGCAGTTTCGCGACTAGCTCGTACATTCAGTACTTC. Protein product: CASSFATSSYIQYF.

This sequence joins TRBV5-4 and TRBJ2-7; TRBD1 might be the D (6 bases). V lost 4 bases and J lost 4, with 12 bases in between. The CDR3 is made up of 13 amino acids. The V gene's germline CDR1 is SGHNT and CDR2 YYREEE (reference sequence). CDR3 DNA sequence: TGTGCCAGCAGCGCGGCAAGGGGGTACGAGCAGTACTTC. This gives the protein CASSAARGYEQYF.

The V and J genes are TRBV6-4 and TRBJ2-1; 7 bases fit TRBD2. This CDR3 contains 15 residues. The germline V gene has CDR1 MRHNA and CDR2 SNTAGT. V lost 6 bases, J lost 4 bases, and 9 bases stayed unmatched. CDR3 amino acids: CASSPSASGYNEQFF. CDR3 DNA: TGTGCCAGCAGCCCCTCTGCTAGCGGTTACAATGAGCAGTTCTTC.

The V gene is TRBV23-1, the J gene TRBJ2-4, with 10 bases that match TRBD2. TRBV23-1 is an ORF for which the function is uncertain. The V gene end was trimmed by 0 bases and the J gene end by 0 bases; junction bases not matched to a gene: 2. There are 17 residues in the CDR3. The CDR3 region has the DNA TGCGCCAGCAGTCAATCGGGACTAGCGAAAGCCAAAAACATTCAGTACTTC. Protein sequence: CASSQSGLAKAKNIQYF.

This clone showed up just a few times. The rearrangement links TRBV6-5 to TRBJ1-5; 7 nucleotides align to TRBD1. Germline trimming cut 5 bases from V and 2 bases from J; bases unmatched to any gene: 3. Germline V CDR1 and CDR2: MNHEY, SVGAGI. The CDR3 sequence is 14 residues long. Here the CDR3 DNA reads TGTGCCAGCAGTCCAACAGGGGGCAATCAGCCCCAGCATTTT. This translates into CASSPTGGNQPQHF.

Here the CDR3 reads CASSGKTSGRAGADTQYF. The CDR3 DNA follows: TGTGCCAGCAGCGGTAAAACTAGCGGGAGGGCCGGAGCAGATACGCAGTATTTT. The genes are TRBV7-8 and TRBJ2-3, with TRBD2 matching 13 bases. V was pared by 5 bases and J by 4 bases, with 12 bases of the junction left unmatched. The CDR3 has 18 residues. The V gene's germline CDR1 is SGHVS and CDR2 FQNEAQ.

J is TRBJ1-5 and V is TRBV7-9; 7 nucleotides agree with TRBD1. The V and J ends lost 5 bases and 4 bases, in that order; junction bases with no gene match: 17. This CDR3 region has 18 residues. Germline CDR1 reads SEHNR; CDR2 reads FQNEAQ (reference sequence). DNA for the CDR3: TGTGCCAGCAGCCCCGGGACAGTCGGAAAAATGGGGAATCAGCCCCAGCATTTT. It codes for CASSPGTVGKMGNQPQHF. The full variable domain, its missing parts supplied by reference TRBV7-9 and TRBJ1-5, is DTGVSQNPRHKITKRGQNVTFRCDPISEHNRLYWYRQTLGQGPEFLTYFQNEAQLEKSRLLSDRFSAERPKGSFSTLEIQRTEQGDSAMYLCASSPGTVGKMGNQPQHFGDGTRLSIL.

The gene calls are TRBV7-2 and TRBJ1-5; TRBD1 matches 8 bases. This CDR3 contains 17 residues. The germline V gene encodes CDR1 SGHTA and CDR2 FQGNSA. The V segment lost 1 base and the J segment 2 bases; nucleotides outside the gene matches: 7. This CDR3 reads CASSLVAGGRGNQPQHF. Here the CDR3 DNA reads TGTGCCAGCAGCTTAGTAGCAGGGGGCCGAGGCAATCAGCCCCAGCATTTT.

The J gene is TRBJ1-1, the V gene TRBV11-2; 9 nucleotides align to TRBD1. The CDR3 spans 14 residues. The germline V gene has CDR1 SGHAT and CDR2 FQNNGV. V was clipped by 4 bases and J by 6 bases; unmatched bases: 6. CDR3 nucleotide sequence: TGTGCCAGCAGCTCCGGGACAGGGCGGCCTGAAGCTTTCTTT. It yields the protein CASSSGTGRPEAFF.

The J gene is TRBJ1-1, the V gene TRBV19; possible D gene TRBD1, 6 bases. The CDR3 is 13 amino acids. The V gene's germline CDR1 is LNHDA and CDR2 SQIVND (reference sequence). V was clipped by 5 bases and J by 4 bases, with 11 bases between them. CDR3 nucleotide sequence: TGTGCCAGTAGTCTTAGGGGGGGCACTGAAGCTTTCTTT. As protein: CASSLRGGTEAFF.

The chain recombines TRBV6-1 with TRBJ1-5; 7 nucleotides line up with TRBD1. With 6 bases clipped from V and 4 bases from J, the junction kept 3 bases outside the gene matches. CDR3 length: 13 amino acids. The germline gives CDR1 MNHNS, CDR2 SASEGT. In DNA, the CDR3 is TGTGCCAGCAGGACAGGGCCAAATCAGCCCCAGCATTTT. Residues: CASRTGPNQPQHF.

The V gene is TRBV4-1, the J gene TRBJ2-3; TRBD1 agrees at 10 bases. CDR1 and CDR2 (germline): MGHRA, YSYEKL. V lost 0 bases, J lost 6 bases, and 9 bases stayed unmatched. The CDR3 totals 17 residues. CDR3 DNA: TGCGCCAGCAGCCAAGAAGGGCCCGGGACAGGGGCCGATACGCAGTATTTT. Translated: CASSQEGPGTGADTQYF.

The V gene is TRBV4-2, the J gene TRBJ2-3; 14 bases agree with TRBD2. The CDR3 consists of 17 residues. V shed 4 bases, J shed 1 base, and the junction held 4 bases outside the gene matches. Per the germline V gene, CDR1 is LGHNA and CDR2 is YNFKEQ. CDR3 bases: TGTGCCAGCAGCCCTGGACTAGCGGGAGGTGGCACAGATACGCAGTATTTT. It codes for CASSPGLAGGGTDTQYF.

This chain connects TRBV2 to TRBJ2-7, with D tentatively TRBD2 (6 bases). Germline V gene sequence: CDR1 SNHLY, CDR2 FYNNEI. With 4 bases removed from V and 4 bases from J, the gap between germline ends came to 17 bases. The CDR3 contains 15 residues. The CDR3 spells CASSVWRDTAYEQYF. CDR3 coding DNA: TGTGCCAGCAGTGTGTGGCGGGATACGGCGTACGAGCAGTACTTC.

The V gene is TRBV19, the J gene TRBJ2-1; TRBD2 agrees at 7 bases. Germline assignment: CDR1 LNHDA and CDR2 SQIVND (reference sequence). V shed 8 bases, J shed 3 bases, and the junction held 10 bases outside the gene matches. The CDR3 runs to 15 residues. In DNA, the CDR3 is TGTGCCAGTGGAAAATCGGGGGAGGGCTACAATGAGCAGTTCTTC. Its translation is CASGKSGEGYNEQFF.

This clone was counted a few times. This chain joins TRBV7-3 and TRBJ2-1; 11 nucleotides align to TRBD2. The CDR3 is 15 amino acids. Trimming took 1 base from V and 9 from J; bases not matched to a gene: 5. Germline V lookup: CDR1 SGHTA, CDR2 FQGTGA. The DNA of the CDR3 is TGTGCCAGCAGCTTAAAGGCTAGCGGGAGGAGTGAGCAGTTCTTC. Protein: CASSLKASGRSEQFF.

The CDR3: CASSLNSGTRIYNEQFF. The CDR3 DNA sequence: TGTGCCAGCAGCCTTAATAGCGGGACAAGGATTTACAATGAGCAGTTCTTC. The chain is built from TRBV5-4 and TRBJ2-1; 8 bases match TRBD2. Trimming at V came to 4 bases and at J to 4 bases, leaving 13 bases not matched to a gene. The CDR3 has 17 amino acids. Germline CDR1 SGHNT, CDR2 YYREEE (reference sequence).

The V call is TRBV7-9, the J call TRBJ2-7; D uncertain. Trimming stripped 6 bases from V and 7 bases from J, with 16 bases between. The germline V gene has CDR1 SEHNR and CDR2 FQNEAQ (reference sequence). The CDR3 loop spans 13 amino acids. The DNA of the CDR3 is TGTGCCAGCAGTACTAAACCCACGGCTGAGCAGTACTTC. Translated: CASSTKPTAEQYF.

The rearrangement links TRBV28 to TRBJ2-3; 14 positions agree with TRBD2. The CDR3 spans 16 residues. Germline V gives CDR1 MDHEN, CDR2 SYDVKM. Trimming cost V 7 bases and J 6 bases; bases outside gene matches: 9. CDR3 region: CASKTSGRGGVDTQYF. The CDR3 coding sequence is TGTGCCAGCAAGACTAGCGGGAGGGGGGGTGTCGATACGCAGTATTTT.